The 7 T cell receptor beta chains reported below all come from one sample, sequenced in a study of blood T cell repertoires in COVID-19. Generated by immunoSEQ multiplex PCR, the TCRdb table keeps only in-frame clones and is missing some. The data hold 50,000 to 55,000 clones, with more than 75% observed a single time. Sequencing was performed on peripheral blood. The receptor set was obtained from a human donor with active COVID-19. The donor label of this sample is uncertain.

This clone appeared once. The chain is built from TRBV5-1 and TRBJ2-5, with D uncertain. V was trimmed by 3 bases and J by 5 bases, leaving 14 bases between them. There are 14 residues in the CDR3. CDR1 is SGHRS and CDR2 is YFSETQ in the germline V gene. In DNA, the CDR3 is TGCGCCAGCAGCTCCGCATGGGCTGGGGAGACCCAGTACTTC. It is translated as CASSSAWAGETQYF.

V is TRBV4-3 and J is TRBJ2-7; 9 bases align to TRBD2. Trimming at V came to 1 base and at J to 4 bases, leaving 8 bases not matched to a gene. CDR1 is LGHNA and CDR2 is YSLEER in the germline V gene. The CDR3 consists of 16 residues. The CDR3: CASSQVGGGGAYEQYF. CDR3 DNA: TGCGCCAGCAGCCAAGTGGGCGGCGGGGGGGCATACGAGCAGTACTTC.

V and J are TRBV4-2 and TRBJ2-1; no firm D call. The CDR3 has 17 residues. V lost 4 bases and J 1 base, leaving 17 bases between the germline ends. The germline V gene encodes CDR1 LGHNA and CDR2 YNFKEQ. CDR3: CASSPAFLGGSYNEQFF. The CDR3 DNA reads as TGTGCCAGCAGCCCCGCATTTCTAGGTGGGTCCTACAATGAGCAGTTCTTC.

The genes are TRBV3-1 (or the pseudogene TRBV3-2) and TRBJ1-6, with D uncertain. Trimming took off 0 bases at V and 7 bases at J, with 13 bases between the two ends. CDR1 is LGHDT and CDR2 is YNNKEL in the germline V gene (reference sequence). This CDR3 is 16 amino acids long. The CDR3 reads CASSQDLDSPNSPLHF. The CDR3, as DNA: TGTGCCAGCAGCCAAGATCTTGATAGCCCCAATTCACCCCTCCACTTT.

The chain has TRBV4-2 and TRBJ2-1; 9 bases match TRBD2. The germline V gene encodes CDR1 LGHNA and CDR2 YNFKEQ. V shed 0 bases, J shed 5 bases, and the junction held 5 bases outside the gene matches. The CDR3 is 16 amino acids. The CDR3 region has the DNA TGTGCCAGCAGCCAAGAGAGCGGGGGGCTCAACAATGAGCAGTTCTTC. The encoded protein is CASSQESGGLNNEQFF.

The CDR3 protein is CASSINLRDEQYF. DNA of the CDR3: TGTGCCAGTAGTATAAATTTGCGTGACGAGCAGTACTTC. The chain couples TRBV19 to TRBJ2-7, with D unresolved. This CDR3 region has 13 residues. Germline CDR1 and CDR2: LNHDA and SQIVND (reference sequence). V lost 2 bases to trimming and J lost 5 bases, with 10 bases between them.

The CDR3 region is CASSPPGWDEKLFF. The DNA of the CDR3 is TGTGCCAGCTCACCGCCAGGGTGGGATGAAAAACTGTTTTTT. The chain links TRBV18 to TRBJ1-4; weak D call: TRBD1 (5 bases). CDR1 and CDR2 (germline): KGHSH, LQKENI. CDR3 size: 14 residues. Between the trimmed V and J ends, which lost 3 bases and 6 bases, there was a span of 11 bases.